This TCR beta chain comes out of a study of T cells in Graves' hyperthyroidism and ophthalmopathy. Findings of the study overall: Blood also showed most of the thyroid clonotypes that were expanded above 0.001.

The CDR3 spans 17 residues. CDR1 and CDR2 from the germline V gene are MNHEY and SVGAGI. To note about this clonotype: Its antigen is as yet unknown. The junction departs from the called germline gene at one end, perhaps through a read error.

Researchers took RNA transcripts and amplified the TCR beta CDR3 regions from them. The HTBI primer set served for first-round RT-PCR of the TCR CDR3. TCRdb re-derived calls from the multiplex PCR reads in MiXCR, one entry per CDR3 protein. The sample contains approximately 690,000 distinct CDR3 sequences, 20% to 25% of which appear only once. It was uncontrolled infection, other autoimmune disease, pregnancy or lactation that excluded patients. A roughly 10 ml volume of fresh peripheral blood provided the PBMCs. This TCR derives from a young man with Graves' ophthalmopathy. Sequencing input: blood. The chain recombines TRBV6-5 with TRBJ1-6, with no clear D. CDR3 residues: CASSYWDPNLNNSPLHF. Here the CDR3 DNA reads TGTGCCAGCAGTTACTGGGATCCTAACCTTAATAATTCACCCCTTCACTTT.